Listed here is a single T cell receptor beta chain. As yet, its antigen is unknown. Unique molecular identifiers were incorporated during preparation of the TCRbeta library. TCRdb recomputed calls from the PCR reads with MiXCR, one row per CDR3 protein. The data contain fewer than 1 million distinct CDR3 sequences, around 15% of them singletons. Germline CDR1 and CDR2: MGHRA and YSYEKL. The CDR3 runs 15 residues. The V end lost 1 base, the J end lost 7 bases, and 14 bases lay between the germline ends. These data come from a study of T-cell reconstitution after alpha-beta-depleted transplantation in children. Study-level points and caveats: The study reportedly traced alpha-beta T cells about two months after transplant to several hundred expanded graft clones.

The origin of this receptor is a male patient aged 10 to 17 who had a stem cell transplant for acute lymphoblastic leukemia, so the T cells may come from the graft donor. The J gene is TRBJ1-5, the V gene TRBV4-1, with D possibly TRBD1 on 5 matching bases. The specimen comprised PBMCs, mostly from graft donor cells, sampled 360 days after TCRalphabeta/CD19-depleted stem cell transplant. The CDR3 DNA reads as TGCGCCAGCAGCCAAGCGGACCTCGGGGACCAGCCCCAGCATTTT. Protein sequence: CASSQADLGDQPQHF.